Following are 14 T cell receptor beta chains from one sample sequenced in a study of T cell responses to AZD1222 COVID-19 vaccine. The method was immunoSEQ multiplex PCR; TCRdb's version includes in-frame clones alone and lacks a portion of them. The sample shows 120,000 or so clones, 92% of them seen only once. This specimen consisted of peripheral blood, obtained on day 0 of AZD1222 vaccination. All receptors come from an adult in good health.

The chain has TRBV12-3 or TRBV12-4 and TRBJ1-2; the D gene is possibly TRBD1 (5 bases). The V end was cut by 3 bases, the J end by 4 bases, with 9 bases between. This CDR3 has 13 residues. The CDR3 loop reads CASSFLGGYGYTF. DNA of the CDR3: TGTGCCAGCAGTTTTTTGGGGGGCTATGGCTACACCTTC.

The rearrangement uses TRBV2 and TRBJ1-5; 9 positions match TRBD1. The length of the CDR3 is 17 residues. The ends lost 2 bases at V and 2 bases at J; junction bases unmatched: 7. Per germline, CDR1 SNHLY and CDR2 FYNNEI. The CDR3 region is CASSELQGALGNQPQHF. Here the CDR3 DNA reads TGTGCCAGCAGTGAATTACAGGGGGCCCTTGGCAATCAGCCCCAGCATTTT.

The V and J genes are TRBV9 and TRBJ1-1; D call uncertain. The ends were cut back, 4 bases at V and 1 base at J, with 8 bases in the middle. Germline-derived CDR1 and CDR2 are SGDLS and YYNGEE. The length of the CDR3 is 13 residues. The CDR3 region is CASSPLRNTEAFF. The CDR3, as DNA: TGTGCCAGCAGCCCCCTTAGGAACACTGAAGCTTTCTTT.

V gene TRBV2 combines with J gene TRBJ2-2; TRBD1 aligns across 7 bases. The CDR3 runs to 16 residues. V lost 6 bases and J lost 0; bases outside the gene matches: 7. CDR1 and CDR2 from the germline V gene are SNHLY and FYNNEI. CDR3 amino acids: CASSQQGPPNTGELFF. CDR3 sequence (DNA): TGTGCCAGCAGCCAACAGGGGCCACCGAACACCGGGGAGCTGTTTTTT.

The J gene is TRBJ2-7, the V gene TRBV5-4, with D uncertain. Trimming removed 0 bases from V and 6 bases from J, with 7 bases in between. The germline V gene has CDR1 SGHNT and CDR2 YYREEE (reference sequence). This CDR3 spans 12 amino acids. This CDR3 reads CASSLGRGEQYF. For the CDR3, the DNA is TGTGCCAGCAGCTTGGGAAGAGGCGAGCAGTACTTC.

The chain combines TRBV7-9 with TRBJ1-2, with 10 nucleotides matching TRBD1. Germline lookup yields CDR1 SEHNR and CDR2 FQNEAQ (reference sequence). The V and J ends lost 1 base and 5 bases, in that order; junction bases with no gene match: 1. CDR3 length: 14 amino acids. In DNA form, the CDR3 reads TGTGCCAGCAGCTTAGAGGGACAGGGGTATGGCTACACCTTC. Its protein is CASSLEGQGYGYTF. Using reference TRBV7-9 and TRBJ1-2 for the parts outside the CDR3, the full variable domain is DTGVSQNPRHKITKRGQNVTFRCDPISEHNRLYWYRQTLGQGPEFLTYFQNEAQLEKSRLLSDRFSAERPKGSFSTLEIQRTEQGDSAMYLCASSLEGQGYGYTFGSGTRLTVV.

The chain joins TRBV30 to TRBJ2-3; a weak D match, TRBD1 (5 bases). CDR3 length: 12 amino acids. The V and J ends lost 5 bases and 0 bases respectively, with 6 bases between them. Germline CDR1 reads GTSNPN; CDR2 reads SVGIG (reference sequence). The CDR3 region has the DNA TGTGCCTGGGGGGCGAGCACAGATACGCAGTATTTT. Its translation is CAWGASTDTQYF.

The rearrangement uses TRBV5-4 and TRBJ1-3; D gene uncertain. Trimming shortened V by 4 bases and J by 1 base, and 9 bases separated the two germline ends. Looked up from germline, CDR1 is SGHNT and CDR2 is YYREEE (reference sequence). The CDR3 spans 14 residues. CDR3 amino acids: CASSAGPSGNTIYF. The CDR3 nucleotides read TGTGCCAGCAGCGCCGGACCTTCTGGAAACACCATATATTTT.

In DNA, the CDR3 is TGTGCCAGTCATATCGAGGGTGGAAACACCATATATTTT. Encoded protein: CASHIEGGNTIYF. The chain is built from TRBV6-5 and TRBJ1-3, with D unresolved. The germline V and J ends were trimmed by 9 bases and 3 bases, with 12 bases remaining between them. Germline V gene sequence: CDR1 MNHEY, CDR2 SVGAGI. CDR3 length equals 13 residues.

V and J are TRBV6-5 and TRBJ1-3; D possibly corresponds to TRBD1 (6 bases). Trimming removed 5 bases from V and 1 base from J, with 9 bases in between. The CDR3 has 14 amino acids. Germline V gene lookup returns CDR1 MNHEY and CDR2 SVGAGI. Here the CDR3 DNA reads TGTGCCAGCAGTAGGGGGATTTCTGGAAACACCATATATTTT. This codes for CASSRGISGNTIYF.

This clone was seen a single time. The chain couples TRBV10-3 to TRBJ1-1; weak D call: TRBD1 (6 bases). The CDR3 is 13 amino acids. The germline gives CDR1 ENHRY, CDR2 SYGVKD. Trimming left V 7 bases short and J 0 bases short, with 9 bases between. The CDR3 loop reads CAITGEVNTEAFF. CDR3 in DNA: TGTGCCATCACAGGGGAGGTGAACACTGAAGCTTTCTTT.

The chain links TRBV7-2 to TRBJ1-2, with D hard to call. V was shortened by 4 bases and J by 2 bases, with 14 bases between the two germline ends. The CDR3 length is 15 residues. Germline V gene sequence: CDR1 SGHTA, CDR2 FQGNSA. CDR3 sequence reads: CASSSAVGENYGYTF. In nucleotides, the CDR3 is TGTGCCAGCAGCTCCGCCGTAGGAGAGAACTATGGCTACACCTTC. The whole variable domain, remainder taken from reference TRBV7-2 and TRBJ1-2, is GAGVSQSPSNKVTEKGKDVELRCDPISGHTALYWYRQSLGQGLEFLIYFQGNSAPDKSGLPSDRFSAERTGGSVSTLTIQRTQQEDSAVYLCASSSAVGENYGYTFGSGTRLTVV.

The chain couples TRBV10-2 to TRBJ1-2, with TRBD1 identical over 8 bases. Looked up from germline, CDR1 is WSHSY and CDR2 is SAAADI. This CDR3 region has 14 residues. The V segment lost 2 bases and the J segment 6 bases; nucleotides outside the gene matches: 5. The CDR3 protein is CASSEQSTGDGYTF. CDR3 bases: TGCGCCAGCAGTGAGCAATCGACAGGGGATGGCTACACCTTC.

The J gene is TRBJ1-1, the V gene TRBV19; possibly TRBD1 for D (6 bases). Trimming stripped 3 bases from V and 7 bases from J, with 12 bases between. Germline V gives CDR1 LNHDA, CDR2 SQIVND (reference sequence). The CDR3 runs 13 residues. CDR3 nucleotide sequence: TGTGCCAGTAGTATCTGGGGGGCTATTGAAGCTTTCTTT. It codes for CASSIWGAIEAFF.